This is a list of T cell receptor beta chains from one sample in a study of spatial heterogeneity in lung cancer. A single record per CDR3 protein comes from TCRdb applying MiXCR to the 5' RACE reads. The data contain about 13,000 distinct CDR3 sequences, 4% to 5.5% of them seen just once; the ten biggest clones take up around 27%. Sequenced material: lung tumor tissue, taken at surgery. These receptors came from a male donor with early-stage non-small cell lung cancer. CDR3s include the opening cysteine and the closing phenylalanine or tryptophan. Each record gives: CDR3 protein, CDR3 DNA, clone size, V gene, J gene, D gene. The D gene is left open where the match is weak. Clone size is shown for a subset of rows, as once, few, many or a class of expanded clone.

CDR3: CASSPLGQGDYGYTF
DNA: TGTGCCAGCTCACCCTTGGGGCAGGGGGACTATGGCTACACCTTC
size: many
V: TRBV18
J: TRBJ1-2
D: TRBD1

CDR3: CASSLRSGVRETQYF
DNA: TGTGCCAGCAGCTTAAGGTCAGGGGTGCGAGAGACCCAGTACTTC
size: many
V: TRBV11-2
J: TRBJ2-5
D: .

CDR3: CASSGLAGAVDTQYF
DNA: TGTGCCAGCAGTGGACTAGCGGGGGCGGTAGATACGCAGTATTTT
size: many
V: TRBV2
J: TRBJ2-3
D: TRBD2

CDR3: CASSLTGTSGAFNTGELFF
DNA: TGTGCCAGCAGTTTAACCGGGACTAGCGGGGCCTTCAACACCGGGGAGCTGTTTTTT
size: many
V: TRBV6-5
J: TRBJ2-2
D: TRBD2

CDR3: CASSQSGEGNEKLFF
DNA: TGTGCCAGCAGCCAATCAGGGGAGGGTAATGAAAAACTGTTTTTT
size: few
V: TRBV4-2
J: TRBJ1-4
D: .

CDR3: CASSDFRGSGELFF
DNA: TGTGCCAGCAGTGATTTTCGCGGATCCGGGGAGCTGTTTTTT
size: .
V: TRBV6-1
J: TRBJ2-2
D: .

CDR3: CASSLMGKTNEKLFF
DNA: TGTGCCAGCAGTTTGATGGGGAAAACTAATGAAAAACTGTTTTTT
size: few
V: TRBV12-3/TRBV12-4
J: TRBJ1-4
D: .

CDR3: CATSRDRDRVFF
DNA: TGTGCCACCAGCAGAGACCGGGACAGGGTTTTCTTC
size: medium-sized
V: TRBV15
J: TRBJ2-1
D: TRBD1

CDR3: CASSLRLAELYNEQFF
DNA: TGTGCCAGCAGCCTTCGACTAGCGGAGCTTTACAATGAGCAGTTCTTC
size: many
V: TRBV6-2/TRBV6-3
J: TRBJ2-1
D: TRBD2

CDR3: CSARDRRTGGYNEQFF
DNA: TGCAGTGCTAGAGATAGAAGGACAGGGGGATACAATGAGCAGTTCTTC
size: .
V: TRBV20-1
J: TRBJ2-1
D: TRBD1

CDR3: CSARPWESGDNEQFF
DNA: TGCAGTGCTAGGCCCTGGGAAAGCGGGGACAATGAGCAGTTCTTC
size: many
V: TRBV20-1
J: TRBJ2-1
D: TRBD2

CDR3: CASSLGQGIREQYF
DNA: TGCGCCAGCAGCCTGGGACAGGGAATCAGGGAGCAGTACTTC
size: .
V: TRBV5-1
J: TRBJ2-7
D: TRBD1

CDR3: CASSQETNVGDTQYF
DNA: TGTGCCAGCAGCCAAGAAACTAATGTGGGAGATACGCAGTATTTT
size: few
V: TRBV4-2
J: TRBJ2-3
D: .

CDR3: CASSFPIGHNEAFF
DNA: TGTGCCAGCAGCTTCCCCATCGGACACAATGAAGCTTTCTTT
size: many
V: TRBV7-8
J: TRBJ1-1
D: .

CDR3: CAWSPQGYTEAFF
DNA: TGTGCCTGGAGCCCACAGGGGTACACTGAAGCTTTCTTT
size: many
V: TRBV30
J: TRBJ1-1
D: TRBD1

CDR3: CASSPGPGTFSDTQYF
DNA: TGTGCCAGCAGCCCCGGTCCCGGGACATTCTCAGATACGCAGTATTTT
size: few
V: TRBV7-7
J: TRBJ2-3
D: .

CDR3: CASSQVVLRDSGANVLTF
DNA: TGTGCCAGCAGCCAAGTGGTATTGAGAGATTCCGGGGCCAACGTCCTGACTTTC
size: few
V: TRBV4-2
J: TRBJ2-6
D: .

CDR3: CSAPGAYTDTQYF
DNA: TGCAGTGCCCCGGGGGCCTACACAGATACGCAGTATTTT
size: .
V: TRBV20-1
J: TRBJ2-3
D: .

CDR3: CASSFQPGQGVTTQYF
DNA: TGTGCCAGCAGCTTCCAACCGGGACAGGGGGTGACGACCCAGTACTTC
size: many
V: TRBV7-9
J: TRBJ2-5
D: TRBD1

CDR3: CASSLGGVSSYEQYF
DNA: TGTGCCAGCAGCTTAGGAGGGGTGAGCTCCTACGAGCAGTACTTC
size: many
V: TRBV7-2
J: TRBJ2-7
D: .

CDR3: CASSPETNEQFF
DNA: TGCGCCAGCAGCCCGGAAACTAACGAGCAGTTCTTC
size: many
V: TRBV5-1
J: TRBJ2-1
D: .

CDR3: CASSLEHLEQFF
DNA: TGCGCCAGCAGCTTGGAGCATCTTGAGCAGTTCTTC
size: many
V: TRBV5-1
J: TRBJ2-1
D: .

CDR3: CSARGIRVGQRRYEQYF
DNA: TGCAGTGCTAGAGGGATAAGGGTGGGACAGAGGAGATACGAGCAGTACTTC
size: many
V: TRBV20-1
J: TRBJ2-7
D: TRBD1

CDR3: CASSYSYEQFF
DNA: TGTGCCAGCAGTTACTCTTATGAGCAGTTCTTC
size: medium-sized
V: TRBV6-2/TRBV6-3
J: TRBJ2-1
D: .

CDR3: CSARASGGQWDGNEQFF
DNA: TGCAGTGCTAGAGCTAGCGGGGGGCAGTGGGACGGCAATGAGCAGTTCTTC
size: few
V: TRBV20-1
J: TRBJ2-1
D: TRBD2

CDR3: CASSLRGESYNEQFF
DNA: TGCGCCAGCAGCTTGCGGGGGGAGTCCTACAATGAGCAGTTCTTC
size: many
V: TRBV5-1
J: TRBJ2-1
D: TRBD2

CDR3: CASSVDGRAVGELFF
DNA: TGTGCCAGCAGCGTAGACGGGCGCGCGGTCGGGGAGCTGTTTTTT
size: few
V: TRBV9
J: TRBJ2-2
D: .

CDR3: CASSPTGMGETQYF
DNA: TGTGCCAGCTCACCTACCGGGATGGGAGAGACCCAGTACTTC
size: many
V: TRBV18
J: TRBJ2-5
D: .

CDR3: CASSLARVNQPQHF
DNA: TGTGCCAGCAGTTTAGCCCGGGTCAATCAGCCCCAGCATTTT
size: medium-sized
V: TRBV27
J: TRBJ1-5
D: .

CDR3: CASSLAQGIGETQYF
DNA: TGTGCCAGCAGCTTAGCTCAAGGGATAGGAGAGACCCAGTACTTC
size: many
V: TRBV7-8
J: TRBJ2-5
D: .

CDR3: CASSLGLTGGYSPLHF
DNA: TGTGCCAGCAGCTTAGGGCTGACAGGGGGCTATTCACCCCTCCACTTT
size: many
V: TRBV7-9
J: TRBJ1-6
D: TRBD1

CDR3: CASRGRGTEAFF
DNA: TGTGCCAGCAGGGGAAGAGGCACTGAAGCTTTCTTT
size: many
V: TRBV13
J: TRBJ1-1
D: .

CDR3: CASSFPEWADTQYF
DNA: TGTGCCAGCAGCTTCCCGGAGTGGGCAGATACGCAGTATTTT
size: .
V: TRBV7-2
J: TRBJ2-3
D: .

CDR3: CSARDGGSGANVLTF
DNA: TGCAGTGCTAGAGATGGGGGCTCTGGGGCCAACGTCCTGACTTTC
size: many
V: TRBV20-1
J: TRBJ2-6
D: .

CDR3: CASSLWTGEDGYTF
DNA: TGCGCCAGCAGCTTGTGGACAGGGGAGGATGGCTACACCTTC
size: many
V: TRBV5-1
J: TRBJ1-2
D: TRBD1

CDR3: CASSQDRIGPNTEAFF
DNA: TGTGCCAGCAGCCAAGATCGGATAGGTCCGAACACTGAAGCTTTCTTT
size: .
V: TRBV3-1
J: TRBJ1-1
D: .

CDR3: CSALDRRGTEAFF
DNA: TGCAGTGCCTTGGACAGGAGGGGGACTGAAGCTTTCTTT
size: many
V: TRBV20-1
J: TRBJ1-1
D: TRBD1

CDR3: CAISKSRDRGLDEKLFF
DNA: TGTGCCATCAGCAAGTCCCGGGACAGGGGGTTAGACGAAAAACTGTTTTTT
size: large
V: TRBV10-3
J: TRBJ1-4
D: TRBD1

CDR3: CAWTRQETQYF
DNA: TGTGCCTGGACTCGACAGGAGACCCAGTACTTC
size: medium-sized
V: TRBV30
J: TRBJ2-5
D: .

CDR3: CASSEVGHRSGYTF
DNA: TGTGCCAGCAGTGAAGTCGGACATCGTTCTGGCTACACCTTC
size: many
V: TRBV2
J: TRBJ1-2
D: .

CDR3: CSANMGGLYYEQYF
DNA: TGCAGTGCCAATATGGGGGGACTTTACTACGAGCAGTACTTC
size: medium-sized
V: TRBV20-1
J: TRBJ2-7
D: .

CDR3: CASSFSGGNYNEQFF
DNA: TGTGCCAGCAGTTTTAGCGGGGGCAACTACAATGAGCAGTTCTTC
size: .
V: TRBV27
J: TRBJ2-1
D: TRBD2

CDR3: CASSLNGRREDTQYF
DNA: TGCGCCAGCAGCTTGAACGGGCGAAGGGAGGATACGCAGTATTTT
size: few
V: TRBV5-1
J: TRBJ2-3
D: .

CDR3: CASSQERISTDTQYF
DNA: TGTGCCAGCAGCCAGGAGCGGATTAGCACAGATACGCAGTATTTT
size: many
V: TRBV4-2
J: TRBJ2-3
D: .

CDR3: CASSAESSYNEQFF
DNA: TGTGCCAGCAGTGCGGAGAGCTCCTACAATGAGCAGTTCTTC
size: many
V: TRBV2
J: TRBJ2-1
D: .

CDR3: CASSLSATVDTQYF
DNA: TGTGCCAGCAGCTTATCGGCTACAGTGGATACGCAGTATTTT
size: few
V: TRBV7-2
J: TRBJ2-3
D: .